This TCR beta chain was obtained from a study of cytotoxic CD8 clonotypes in ibrutinib-treated CLL. About the research overall: Samples had a mean of roughly 250,000 productive templates and some 88,000 productive rearrangements.

The method was immunoSEQ multiplex PCR; TCRdb's version includes in-frame clones alone and lacks a portion of them. This table holds roughly 15,000 clones, 75% to 85% found once. This CDR3 spans 16 amino acids. V lost 2 bases and J lost 1, with 15 bases in between. Germline V gene data show CDR1 as SNHLY and CDR2 as FYNNEI. Sample: PBMCs, taken before ibrutinib treatment. The receptor's source is a human donor with chronic lymphocytic leukemia. The gene calls are TRBV2 and TRBJ2-7; possibly TRBD1 for D (6 bases). CDR3 sequence: CASSEWLRGSSYEQYF. CDR3 coding DNA: TGTGCCAGCAGTGAATGGCTAAGGGGGTCTTCCTACGAGCAGTACTTC.